These 14 T cell receptor beta chains came from one sample sequenced in a study of T cells in Graves' hyperthyroidism and ophthalmopathy (dated by TCRdb to between 2018 and 2021). Library construction relied on multiplex PCR. TCRdb lists the instrument as Illumina HiSeq 2000. The TCR beta CDR3 regions were amplified from the RNA transcripts. The TCR CDR3 was subjected to a first round of RT-PCR using the HTBI primer set and the Qiagen OneStep RT-PCR kit. Clones were called with MiXCR by TCRdb after fastp trimmed the public reads at Q25, and only in-frame beta chains were retained. Every entry covers one CDR3 protein and lists the most common genes and DNA from its rows. The sample yields about 610,000 distinct CDR3 sequences; 46% were counted once. Of the sample, around 7.7% falls within the top ten clones. Sequenced: peripheral blood or thyroid tissue (not recorded which). The receptors were sampled from a woman in her late teens or twenties with Graves' hyperthyroidism.

This chain uses TRBV10-3 with TRBJ1-6; D call uncertain. Germline assignment: CDR1 ENHRY and CDR2 SYGVKD. The CDR3 sequence is 16 residues long. V lost 3 bases and J 2 bases, leaving 11 bases between the germline ends. CDR3: CAISDPSGAYNSPLHF. The CDR3 DNA reads TGTGCCATCAGTGACCCTAGCGGGGCCTATAATTCACCCCTCCACTTT.

This clonotype was observed many times. The CDR3 DNA sequence: TGCAGTGCCCGACAATCCCAGGGTTTGACCGGGGAGCTGTTTTTT. This gives the protein CSARQSQGLTGELFF. V usage is TRBV20-1 and J usage is TRBJ2-2; D is possibly TRBD1 (5 bases). CDR1 and CDR2 (germline): DFQATT, SNEGSKA (reference sequence). The CDR3 length is 15 residues. Trimming stripped 6 bases from V and 5 bases from J, with 19 bases between.

The sample holds many counts of this clonotype. The rearrangement joins TRBV12-3 or TRBV12-4 to TRBJ1-3; a weak D match, TRBD1 (5 bases). The V end lost 6 bases, the J end lost 0 bases, and 21 bases lay between the germline ends. The CDR3 loop spans 18 amino acids. CDR3 nucleotides: TGTGCCAGCAGCACTAAATCCCCCCAGGGCGACTCTGGAAACACCATATATTTT. As protein: CASSTKSPQGDSGNTIYF.

This clonotype was seen only a few times. V and J are TRBV15 and TRBJ2-2, with 7 bases aligning to TRBD2. Per the germline V gene, CDR1 is LNHNV and CDR2 is YYDKDF (reference sequence). The trim removed 0 bases at V and 0 bases at J, leaving 1 base unmatched. This CDR3 is built from 16 residues. In DNA, the CDR3 is TGTGCCACCAGCAGAGATGGGAGGGCGAACACCGGGGAGCTGTTTTTT. Translation: CATSRDGRANTGELFF.

This clonotype came up many times. This rearrangement joins TRBV2 to TRBJ2-3; no reliable D call. The CDR3 length is 11 residues. V was trimmed by 8 bases and J by 4 bases, leaving 7 bases between them. In germline, CDR1 is SNHLY, CDR2 FYNNEI. The CDR3 bases are TGTGCCAGCGGGAACTCAGATACGCAGTATTTT. Its translation: CASGNSDTQYF. The complete variable domain, with remaining parts taken from reference TRBV2 and TRBJ2-3, reads EPEVTQTPSHQVTQMGQEVILRCVPISNHLYFYWYRQILGQKVEFLVSFYNNEISEKSEIFDDQFSVERPDGSNFTLKIRSTKLEDSAMYFCASGNSDTQYFGPGTRLTVL.

This clonotype was found many times. The chain is built from TRBV20-1 and TRBJ1-1, with a tentative D call TRBD1 (5 bases). The germline V gene encodes CDR1 DFQATT and CDR2 SNEGSKA (reference sequence). The CDR3 is 14 amino acids. Trimming shortened V by 6 bases and J by 1 base, and 15 bases separated the two germline ends. The CDR3 DNA follows: TGCAGTGCCGCTTCGGGGCGCGGGAACACTGAAGCTTTCTTT. The encoded protein is CSAASGRGNTEAFF.

V usage is TRBV20-1 and J usage is TRBJ1-5, with TRBD1 matching 7 bases. The CDR3 length is 13 residues. CDR1 is DFQATT and CDR2 is SNEGSKA in the germline V gene (reference sequence). Unmatched junction bases numbered 4, after V lost 3 bases and J lost 5 bases. Here the CDR3 reads CSASDREDQPQHF. The CDR3 DNA reads as TGCAGTGCTAGCGACAGGGAGGATCAGCCCCAGCATTTT.

This clonotype showed up many times. This sequence joins TRBV20-1 and TRBJ1-2, with D tentatively TRBD1 (6 bases). This CDR3 is built from 13 residues. CDR1 and CDR2 from the germline V gene are DFQATT and SNEGSKA (reference sequence). The ends were cut back, 6 bases at V and 4 bases at J, with 15 bases in the middle. CDR3 protein: CSAPGQTFYGYTF. CDR3 nucleotide sequence: TGCAGTGCCCCTGGACAGACCTTCTATGGCTACACCTTC.

The rearrangement links TRBV2 to TRBJ2-7; D is unclear. The J call may be in error: the DNA end matches TRBJ2-1 better. Germline V gene sequence: CDR1 SNHLY, CDR2 FYNNEI. This CDR3 has 11 residues. CDR3 sequence (DNA): TGTGCCAGCAGTGTAATCCATGAGCAGTTCTTC. Translation gives CASSVIHEQFF.

J is TRBJ2-7 and V is TRBV10-3; 8 bases agree with TRBD2. The CDR3 has 15 amino acids. Germline CDR1 and CDR2: ENHRY and SYGVKD. V was clipped by 7 bases and J by 3 bases; unmatched bases: 11. CDR3 loop: CAITSAGGQVYEQYF. In nucleotides, the CDR3 is TGTGCCATCACCTCCGCGGGGGGTCAAGTCTACGAGCAGTACTTC.

The CDR3 DNA reads TGTGCCATCAGTGAGGTGGAGCTGTTTTTT. Translation gives CAISEVELFF. The rearrangement uses TRBV10-3 and TRBJ2-2; D is uncertain. The CDR3 spans 10 residues. Trimming cost V 2 bases and J 10 bases, with 2 bases left between them. Germline CDR1 ENHRY, CDR2 SYGVKD.

Many counts were recorded for this clonotype. The J gene is TRBJ2-5, the V gene TRBV7-8; tentatively, D is TRBD2 (6 bases). The germline gives CDR1 SGHVS, CDR2 FQNEAQ. The CDR3 contains 17 residues. V was clipped by 1 base and J by 5 bases, with 20 bases between them. This chain's CDR3 is CASSLDVIAGSPETQYF. The CDR3 nucleotides read TGTGCCAGCAGCTTAGATGTTATCGCGGGAAGTCCGGAGACCCAGTACTTC.

This clonotype has a count of ten or more. The chain is built from TRBV24-1 and TRBJ1-5; TRBD1 might be the D (5 bases). With 4 bases removed from V and 7 bases from J, the gap between germline ends came to 7 bases. CDR3 length equals 12 residues. CDR1 and CDR2 (germline): KGHDR, SFDVKD. The CDR3 sequence is CATSEKGQPQHF. CDR3 DNA sequence: TGTGCCACCAGTGAGAAGGGGCAGCCCCAGCATTTT.

In its sample, this clonotype was seen many times. The chain carries TRBV7-9 and TRBJ1-2; TRBD1 agrees at 9 bases. Germline-derived CDR1 and CDR2 are SEHNR and FQNEAQ (reference sequence). The CDR3 spans 13 residues. The trim removed 5 bases at V and 8 bases at J, leaving 6 bases unmatched. The CDR3 protein is CASSLGQGMGYTF. CDR3 DNA: TGTGCCAGCAGCCTAGGACAGGGGATGGGCTACACCTTC.